The clone carrying this T cell receptor (beta chain) was counted only a few times. The antigen remains undetermined. Amplification targeted TCR beta CDR3 regions from RNA transcripts. The HTBI set primed first-round TCR CDR3 RT-PCR. TCRdb redid the calling of the multiplex PCR reads with MiXCR, one entry per CDR3 protein. The table records 400,000 to 500,000 distinct CDR3 sequences, about 13% of them present only once. The data originate from a study of T cells in Graves' hyperthyroidism and ophthalmopathy. V was shortened by 5 bases and J by 2 bases, with 12 bases between the two germline ends. Germline CDR1 and CDR2: KGHDR and SFDVKD. CDR3 length equals 15 residues. Study observations and caveats: Most thyroid clonotypes expanded above 0.001 were also detected in blood.

Sequencing was carried out using blood. The receptor's source is a woman aged 18-29 years with Graves' hyperthyroidism. The V gene is TRBV24-1, the J gene TRBJ2-1, with a weak D call TRBD1 (5 bases). The CDR3 DNA sequence: TGTGCCACCAGTGGGGGTCCAGGGCCCTACAATGAGCAGTTCTTC. Translation gives CATSGGPGPYNEQFF.